This TCR beta chain came from a study of response to subunit inactivated influenza vaccine. Study-level results: Authors suggested seasonal influenza vaccinations each recruit few new T cells.

This CDR3 has 15 amino acids. The V gene's germline CDR1 is MDHEN and CDR2 SYDVKM. Each CDR3 protein is one row after TCRdb ran MiXCR on the RT-PCR reads. Seen here are about 520,000 distinct CDR3 sequences, 7.2% observed once, and the top ten hold less than 15%. Note on this clonotype: Its target is unknown. Germline and junction disagree at one end, which may indicate a read error.

This sequence originates from a man aged 50 to 75 who received an inactivated influenza vaccine. The sequencing here drew on PBMCs from blood, taken roughly 24 months after vaccination. The chain is built from TRBV28 and TRBJ2-3, with D perhaps matching TRBD1 or TRBD2 (6 bases each). For the CDR3, the DNA is TGTGCCAGCAGCCGGGTGGGGGGCGAGTCAGATAAGCAGTATTTT. Translation gives CASSRVGGESDKQYF. Based on the CDR3 plus reference TRBV28 and TRBJ2-3, the full variable domain is DVKVTQSSRYLVKRTGEKVFLECVQDMDHENMFWYRQDPGLGLRLIYFSYDVKMKEKGDIPEGYSVSREKKERFSLILESASTNQTSMYLCASSRVGGESDKQYFGPGTRLTVL.